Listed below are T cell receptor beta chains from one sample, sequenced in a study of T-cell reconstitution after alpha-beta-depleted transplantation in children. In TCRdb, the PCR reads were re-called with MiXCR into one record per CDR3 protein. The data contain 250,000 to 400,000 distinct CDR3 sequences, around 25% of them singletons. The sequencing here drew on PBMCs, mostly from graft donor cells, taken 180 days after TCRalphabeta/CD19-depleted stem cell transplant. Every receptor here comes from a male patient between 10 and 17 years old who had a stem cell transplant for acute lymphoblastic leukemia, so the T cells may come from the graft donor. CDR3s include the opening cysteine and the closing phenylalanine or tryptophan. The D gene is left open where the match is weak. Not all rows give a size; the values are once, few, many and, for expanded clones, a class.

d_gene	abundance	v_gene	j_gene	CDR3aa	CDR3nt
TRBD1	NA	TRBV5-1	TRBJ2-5	CASSTGQVQETQYF	TGCGCCAGCAGCACCGGACAGGTCCAAGAGACCCAGTACTTC
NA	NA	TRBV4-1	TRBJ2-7	CASSHPGPGYEQYF	TGCGCCAGCAGCCACCCCGGGCCGGGGTACGAGCAGTACTTC
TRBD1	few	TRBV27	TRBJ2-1	CASSPRTGGLNEQFF	TGTGCCAGCAGCCCCCGGACAGGGGGCCTCAATGAGCAGTTCTTC
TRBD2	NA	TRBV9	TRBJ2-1	CASSMRGLAGISYNEQFF	TGTGCCAGCAGCATGCGGGGACTAGCGGGGATCTCCTACAATGAGCAGTTCTTC
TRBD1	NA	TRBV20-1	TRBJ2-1	CSARAGQGGYNEQFF	TGCAGTGCTAGGGCGGGACAGGGAGGCTACAATGAGCAGTTCTTC
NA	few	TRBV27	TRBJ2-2	CASKGLTGELFF	TGTGCCAGCAAGGGGCTGACCGGGGAGCTGTTTTTT
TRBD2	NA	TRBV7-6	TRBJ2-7	CASSGPRTSGRLYEQYF	TGTGCCAGCAGCGGCCCGAGGACTAGCGGGAGACTGTACGAGCAGTACTTC
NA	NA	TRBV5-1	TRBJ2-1	CASRTGASYNEQFF	TGCGCCAGCAGGACGGGAGCGTCCTACAATGAGCAGTTCTTC
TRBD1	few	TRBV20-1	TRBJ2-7	CSAVRQGPNEQYF	TGCAGTGCTGTAAGACAGGGTCCCAACGAGCAGTACTTC
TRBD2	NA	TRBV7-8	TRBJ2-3	CASSLGLAGGLSTDTQYF	TGTGCCAGCAGCTTGGGACTAGCGGGAGGCCTGAGCACAGATACGCAGTATTTT
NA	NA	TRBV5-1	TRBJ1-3	CASSLGYAGNTIYF	TGCGCCAGCAGCTTGGGGTACGCTGGAAACACCATATATTTT
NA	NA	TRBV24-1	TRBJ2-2	CATSVGLGGITGELFF	TGTGCCACCAGTGTAGGGCTAGGAGGTATCACCGGGGAGCTGTTTTTT
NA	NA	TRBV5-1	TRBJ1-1	CASSPRSSPEAFF	TGCGCCAGCAGCCCCCGGAGTTCACCAGAAGCTTTCTTT
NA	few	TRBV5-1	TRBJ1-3	CASSQSTGPSGNTIYF	TGCGCCAGCAGCCAATCGACAGGTCCCTCTGGAAACACCATATATTTT
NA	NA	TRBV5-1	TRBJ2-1	CASSIENNEQFF	TGCGCCAGCAGCATTGAGAACAATGAGCAGTTCTTC
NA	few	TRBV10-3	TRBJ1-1	CATQAGGMNTEAFF	TGTGCCACCCAAGCCGGGGGAATGAACACTGAAGCTTTCTTT
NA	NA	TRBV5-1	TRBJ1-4	CASSLRRGLNEKLFF	TGCGCCAGCAGCTTGAGGAGGGGCCTTAATGAAAAACTGTTTTTT
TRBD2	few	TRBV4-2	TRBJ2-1	CASSHGGLAGGAQFF	TGTGCCAGCAGCCACGGAGGACTAGCGGGAGGAGCTCAGTTCTTC
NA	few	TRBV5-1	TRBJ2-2	CASSALVGNTGELFF	TGCGCCAGCAGCGCCCTCGTGGGGAACACCGGGGAGCTGTTTTTT
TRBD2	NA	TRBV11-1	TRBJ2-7	CASSLVSSGAEQYF	TGTGCCAGCAGCTTAGTTTCTAGCGGGGCCGAGCAGTACTTC
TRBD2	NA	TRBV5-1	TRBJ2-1	CASRWSSGTSGNEQFF	TGCGCCAGCCGATGGAGCTCCGGGACTAGCGGTAATGAGCAGTTCTTC
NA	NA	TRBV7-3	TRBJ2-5	CASSLNSQETQYF	TGTGCCAGCAGCTTAAACAGCCAAGAGACCCAGTACTTC
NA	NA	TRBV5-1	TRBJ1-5	CASSLQAGENQPQHF	TGCGCCAGCAGCTTGCAGGCAGGGGAAAATCAGCCCCAGCATTTT
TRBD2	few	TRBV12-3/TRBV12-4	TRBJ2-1	CASSHAPYRSTSGLRNEQFF	TGTGCCAGCAGTCACGCTCCATACCGGTCGACTAGCGGGCTTAGGAATGAGCAGTTCTTC
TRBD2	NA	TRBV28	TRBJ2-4	CASSPSGRMDIQYF	TGTGCCAGCAGTCCTAGCGGGAGGATGGACATTCAGTACTTC
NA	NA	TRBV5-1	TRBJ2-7	CASSFLGGESYEQYF	TGCGCCAGCAGCTTCTTAGGGGGGGAGTCCTACGAGCAGTACTTC
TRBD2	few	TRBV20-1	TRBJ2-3	CSAAWRTSGTDTQYF	TGCAGTGCAGCTTGGCGAACTAGCGGCACAGATACGCAGTATTTT
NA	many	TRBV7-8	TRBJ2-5	CASWEEQETQYF	TGTGCCAGCTGGGAGGAACAAGAGACCCAGTACTTC
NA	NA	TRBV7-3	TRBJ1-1	CASSLRTTAEAFF	TGTGCCAGCAGTTTAAGGACAACAGCTGAAGCTTTCTTT
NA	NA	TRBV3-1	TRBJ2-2	CASSYLVAGELFF	TGTGCCAGCAGCTACTTGGTGGCCGGGGAGCTGTTTTTT
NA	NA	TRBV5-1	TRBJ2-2	CASSLLGRELFF	TGCGCCAGCAGCTTGCTGGGCCGGGAGCTGTTTTTT
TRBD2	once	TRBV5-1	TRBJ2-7	CASSGPGLADPYEQYF	TGCGCCAGCAGCGGCCCGGGACTAGCGGATCCCTACGAGCAGTACTTC
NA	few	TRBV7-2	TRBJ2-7	CASSSSDYEQYF	TGTGCCAGCAGCTCCTCTGACTACGAGCAGTACTTC
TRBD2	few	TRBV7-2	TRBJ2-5	CASSGLARETQYF	TGTGCCAGCTCGGGACTAGCGCGAGAGACCCAGTACTTC
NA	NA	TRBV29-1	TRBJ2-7	CSSIGLDDYEQYF	TGCAGCAGTATCGGCTTAGACGACTACGAGCAGTACTTC
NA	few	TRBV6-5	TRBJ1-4	CASSYPSSSEKLFF	TGTGCCAGCAGTTACCCCAGCAGTAGTGAAAAACTGTTTTTT
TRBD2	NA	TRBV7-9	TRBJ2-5	CASSLLAGGVQETQYF	TGTGCCAGCAGCCTTTTAGCGGGAGGGGTCCAAGAGACCCAGTACTTC
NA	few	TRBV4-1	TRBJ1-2	CASSPESSGYGYTF	TGCGCCAGCAGCCCGGAGTCCAGTGGCTATGGCTACACCTTC
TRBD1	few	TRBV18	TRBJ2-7	CASSPGRDRVYEQYF	TGTGCCAGCTCACCTGGCCGGGACAGGGTTTACGAGCAGTACTTC
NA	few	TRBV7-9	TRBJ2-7	CASSPPGHWAVDEQYF	TGTGCCAGCAGCCCTCCGGGACATTGGGCCGTCGACGAGCAGTACTTC
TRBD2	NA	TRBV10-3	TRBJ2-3	CAISESVGGGTDTQYF	TGTGCCATCAGTGAGTCGGTGGGAGGGGGCACAGATACGCAGTATTTT
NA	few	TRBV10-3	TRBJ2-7	CAISGSTSWEQYF	TGTGCCATCAGTGGGTCGACTAGTTGGGAGCAGTACTTC
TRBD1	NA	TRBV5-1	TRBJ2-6	CASSLTTGTGANVLTF	TGCGCCAGCAGCCTTACGACAGGGACTGGGGCCAACGTCCTGACTTTC
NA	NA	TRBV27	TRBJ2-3	CASSLGGPTDTQYF	TGTGCCAGCAGTTTAGGGGGTCCAACAGATACGCAGTATTTT
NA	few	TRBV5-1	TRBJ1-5	CASSLGGAHQPQHF	TGCGCCAGCAGCTTGGGTGGGGCCCATCAGCCCCAGCATTTT
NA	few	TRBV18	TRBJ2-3	CASSPTYTDTQYF	TGTGCCAGCTCACCAACGTACACAGATACGCAGTATTTT
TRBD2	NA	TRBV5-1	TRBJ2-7	CASSSTSGSPYEQYF	TGCGCCAGCAGCTCGACTAGCGGGAGCCCTTACGAGCAGTACTTC
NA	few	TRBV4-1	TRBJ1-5	CASSHRAEDSNQPQHF	TGCGCCAGCAGCCACCGAGCGGAAGATAGCAATCAGCCCCAGCATTTT
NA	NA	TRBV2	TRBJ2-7	CASLRVIRAYEQYF	TGTGCCAGCCTTAGGGTTATAAGAGCCTACGAGCAGTACTTC
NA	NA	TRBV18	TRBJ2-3	CASSVPGGFTDTQYF	TGTGCCAGCTCGGTTCCCGGGGGTTTCACAGATACGCAGTATTTT
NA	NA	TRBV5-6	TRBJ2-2	CASRILSTGELFF	TGTGCCAGCAGAATTCTCAGCACCGGGGAGCTGTTTTTT
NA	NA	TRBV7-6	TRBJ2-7	CASSLAPRVGDYEQYF	TGTGCCAGCAGCTTAGCGCCTCGGGTGGGGGACTACGAGCAGTACTTC
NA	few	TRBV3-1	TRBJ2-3	CASKRGDTQYF	TGTGCCAGCAAACGGGGGGATACGCAGTATTTT
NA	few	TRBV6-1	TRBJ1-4	CASSPGHQFATNEKLFF	TGTGCCAGCAGTCCGGGACACCAGTTTGCAACTAATGAAAAACTGTTTTTT
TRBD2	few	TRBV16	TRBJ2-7	CASSQTSDYEQYF	TGTGCCAGCAGCCAAACTAGCGACTACGAGCAGTACTTC
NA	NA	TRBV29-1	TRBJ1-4	CSVHRAGNEKLFF	TGCAGCGTCCACAGGGCTGGTAATGAAAAACTGTTTTTT
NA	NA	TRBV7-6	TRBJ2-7	CASSLHTGTYEQYF	TGTGCCAGCAGCTTACATACAGGTACCTACGAGCAGTACTTC
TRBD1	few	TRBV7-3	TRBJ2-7	CASSLVGQSSYEQYF	TGTGCCAGCAGCTTGGTGGGACAGTCCTCCTACGAGCAGTACTTC
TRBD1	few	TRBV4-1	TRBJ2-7	CASSQEAGGTYEQYF	TGCGCCAGCAGCCAAGAGGCAGGGGGTACCTACGAGCAGTACTTC